This T cell receptor beta chain was recovered during a study of blood T cell repertoires in COVID-19. Study-wide context: T cells, B-cell-depleted T cells, or PBMCs provided the cDNA or gDNA that served as material.

Recruits, aged roughly 18 to 95 years, lived in 20 to 30 US areas. Profiled with immunoSEQ multiplex PCR; TCRdb holds only in-frame clones, not every one. The table includes approximately 490,000 clones, around 90% detected once. Trimming cost V 4 bases and J 6 bases, with 11 bases left between them. The germline CDR1 and CDR2 sequences are LNHDA and SQIVND (reference sequence). The CDR3 has 13 amino acids. Sequenced material: PBMCs or T cells enriched from blood (not recorded which). The chain uses TRBV19 and TRBJ2-3; perhaps TRBD2 as D (6 bases). The receptor comes from a woman between 18 and 30 years old who had recovered from COVID-19. The CDR3 DNA is TGTGCCAGTAGTACCCGACTAGACGATACGCAGTATTTT. Translation: CASSTRLDDTQYF.